Detailed here is one T cell receptor beta chain. What it recognizes is unknown. This sample was included in a study of graft-versus-host responses after intestinal transplantation. Study-level information: Among the recipients, all got anti-thymocyte globulin induction and then tacrolimus and steroids for around 3 years. Notes on the study in general: Early after transplant, HvG clones declined as circulating GvH clones peaked. Detection of GvH clones occurred in recipient marrow, and some had their first appearance in ileum or blood.

Deletions cut 3 bases from V and 1 base from J, with 10 bases between. Per germline, CDR1 LGHNT and CDR2 FRNRAP. CDR3 length equals 14 residues. Libraries were prepared by immunoSEQ multiplex PCR; TCRdb keeps only in-frame clonotypes and omits some of them. Here the sample spans 10,000 to 15,000 clones, under 95% being singletons. This sequence was found in a human patient who received an intestinal transplant, so some T cells may come from the graft donor. Sequenced material: PBMCs, taken approximately 960 days after intestinal transplantation. This chain uses TRBV12-5 with TRBJ2-7; D is unresolved. CDR3 sequence (DNA): TGTGCTAGTGGTTTTTCATCGAGGTCCTACGAGCAGTACTTC. Residues: CASGFSSRSYEQYF.